This note documents a single T cell receptor (beta chain) sequence. Its antigen is unidentified. The V gene's germline CDR1 is LNHNV and CDR2 YYDKDF (reference sequence). V trimming: 5 bases; J trimming: 5 bases; junction bases outside the gene matches: 11. The length of the CDR3 is 15 residues. The source of the sample is a study of T-cell reconstitution after alpha-beta-depleted transplantation in children. Whole-study results and caveats: Where some patients showed high TCRbeta diversity at day 60, it came from recipient T cells and thymic progenitors that had survived. Reportedly, alpha-beta T cells present about two months post-transplant originated from several hundred expanded clones of graft origin. A year post-transplant, T-cell counts and diversity derived mostly from newly produced T cells.

Unique molecular identifiers were incorporated when the TCRbeta library was constructed. TCRdb processed the PCR reads anew with MiXCR; each CDR3 protein has one entry. The sample has about 980,000 distinct CDR3 sequences, roughly 29% seen once. The chain recombines TRBV15 with TRBJ2-5, with 7 bases lining up with TRBD2. Sequenced here: PBMCs, mostly from graft donor cells, sampled 360 days after TCRalphabeta/CD19-depleted stem cell transplant. The clonotype comes from a boy in the first two years of life who had a stem cell transplant for SCID, so the T cells may come from the graft donor. DNA for the CDR3: TGTGCCACCAGCGGAAGGCGCGGGGAGGGGGAGACCCAGTACTTC. It specifies CATSGRRGEGETQYF. Looking up the rest from reference TRBV15 and TRBJ2-5 gives the full variable domain: DAMVIQNPRYQVTQFGKPVTLSCSQTLNHNVMYWYQQKSSQAPKLLFHYYDKDFNNEADTPDNFQSRRPNTSFCFLDIRSPGLGDTAMYLCATSGRRGEGETQYFGPGTRLLVL.